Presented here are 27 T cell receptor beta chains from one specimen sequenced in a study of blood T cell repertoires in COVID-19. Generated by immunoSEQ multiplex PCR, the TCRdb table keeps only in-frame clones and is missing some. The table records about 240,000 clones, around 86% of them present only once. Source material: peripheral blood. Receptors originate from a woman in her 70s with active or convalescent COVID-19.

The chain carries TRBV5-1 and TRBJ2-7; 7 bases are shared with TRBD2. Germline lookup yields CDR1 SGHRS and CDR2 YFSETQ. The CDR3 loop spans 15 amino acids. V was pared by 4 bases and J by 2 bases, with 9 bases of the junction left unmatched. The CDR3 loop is CASSLSAGTTYEQYF. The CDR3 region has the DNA TGCGCCAGCAGCCTTTCAGCGGGGACTACCTACGAGCAGTACTTC.

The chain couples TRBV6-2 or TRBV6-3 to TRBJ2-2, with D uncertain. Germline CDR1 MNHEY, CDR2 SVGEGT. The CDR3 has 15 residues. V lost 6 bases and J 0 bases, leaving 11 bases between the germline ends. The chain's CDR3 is CASSPPDTNTGELFF. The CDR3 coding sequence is TGTGCCAGCAGCCCGCCAGATACGAACACCGGGGAGCTGTTTTTT.

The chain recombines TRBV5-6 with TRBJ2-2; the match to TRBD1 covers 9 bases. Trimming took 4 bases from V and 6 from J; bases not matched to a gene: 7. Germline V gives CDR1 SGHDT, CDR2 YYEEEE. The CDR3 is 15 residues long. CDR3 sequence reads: CASSPDRGYAGELFF. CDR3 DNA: TGTGCCAGCAGCCCGGACAGGGGATACGCCGGGGAGCTGTTTTTT.

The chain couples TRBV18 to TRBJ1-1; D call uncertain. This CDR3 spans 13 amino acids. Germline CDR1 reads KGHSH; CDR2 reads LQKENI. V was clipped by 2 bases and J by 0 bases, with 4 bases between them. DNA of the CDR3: TGTGCCAGCTCACCAGAGATGAACACTGAAGCTTTCTTT. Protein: CASSPEMNTEAFF.

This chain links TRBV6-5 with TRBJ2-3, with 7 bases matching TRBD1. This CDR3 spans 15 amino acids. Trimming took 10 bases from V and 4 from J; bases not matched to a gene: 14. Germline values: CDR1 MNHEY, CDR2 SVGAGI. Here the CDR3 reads CATWAEGAFADTQYF. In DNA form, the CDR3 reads TGTGCCACCTGGGCTGAGGGGGCTTTCGCAGATACGCAGTATTTT.

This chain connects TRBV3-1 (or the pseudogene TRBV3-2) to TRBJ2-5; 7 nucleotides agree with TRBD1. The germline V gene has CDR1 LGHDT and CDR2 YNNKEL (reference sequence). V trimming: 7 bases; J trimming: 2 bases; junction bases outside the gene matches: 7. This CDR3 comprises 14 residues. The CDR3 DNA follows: TGTGCCAGCACCCAGGGACAGAGACAAGAGACCCAGTACTTC. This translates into CASTQGQRQETQYF.

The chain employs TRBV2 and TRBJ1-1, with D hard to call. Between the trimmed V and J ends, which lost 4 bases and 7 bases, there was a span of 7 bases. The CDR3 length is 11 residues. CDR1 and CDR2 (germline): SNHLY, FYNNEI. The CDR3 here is CASSGGIEAFF. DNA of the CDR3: TGTGCCAGCAGTGGCGGGATTGAAGCTTTCTTT.

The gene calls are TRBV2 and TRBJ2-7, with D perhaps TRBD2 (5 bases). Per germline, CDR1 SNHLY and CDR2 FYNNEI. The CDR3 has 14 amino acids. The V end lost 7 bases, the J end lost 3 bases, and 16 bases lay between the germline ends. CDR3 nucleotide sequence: TGTGCCAGCAACCTCCGAGGGAGATTCTACGAGCAGTACTTC. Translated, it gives CASNLRGRFYEQYF.

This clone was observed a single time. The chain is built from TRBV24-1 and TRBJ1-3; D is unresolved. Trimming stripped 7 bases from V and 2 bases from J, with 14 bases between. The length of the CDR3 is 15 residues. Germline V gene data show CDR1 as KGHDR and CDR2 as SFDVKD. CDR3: CATSDARGTGNTIYF. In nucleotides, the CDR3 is TGTGCCACCAGCGATGCAAGAGGGACTGGAAACACCATATATTTT.

The CDR3: CASSPRDRRLTFF. The CDR3 DNA follows: TGTGCCAGCAGCCCCCGGGACAGGAGGTTGACTTTCTTT. This chain connects TRBV7-2 to TRBJ1-1, with 8 bases matching TRBD1. The germline gives CDR1 SGHTA, CDR2 FQGNSA. The CDR3 is made up of 13 amino acids. The V gene end was trimmed by 5 bases and the J gene end by 12 bases; junction bases not matched to a gene: 11.

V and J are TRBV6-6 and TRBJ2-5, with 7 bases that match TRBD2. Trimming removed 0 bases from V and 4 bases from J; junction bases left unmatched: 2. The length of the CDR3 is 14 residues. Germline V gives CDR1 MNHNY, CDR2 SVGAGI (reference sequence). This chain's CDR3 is CASSYSGEGETQYF. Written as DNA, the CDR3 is TGTGCCAGCAGTTACTCCGGGGAGGGAGAGACCCAGTACTTC.

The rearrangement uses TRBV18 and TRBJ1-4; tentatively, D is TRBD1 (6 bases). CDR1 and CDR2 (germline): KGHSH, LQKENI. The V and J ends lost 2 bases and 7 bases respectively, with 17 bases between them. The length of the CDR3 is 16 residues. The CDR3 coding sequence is TGTGCCAGCTCACCAGCCATACAGGGAAGTGGTGAAAAACTGTTTTTT. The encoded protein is CASSPAIQGSGEKLFF.

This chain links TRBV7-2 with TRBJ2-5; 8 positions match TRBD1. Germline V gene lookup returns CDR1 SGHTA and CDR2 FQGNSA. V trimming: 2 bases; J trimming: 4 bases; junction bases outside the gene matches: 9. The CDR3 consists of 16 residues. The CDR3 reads CASSLRATGAGETQYF. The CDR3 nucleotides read TGTGCCAGCAGCTTAAGGGCGACAGGGGCGGGAGAGACCCAGTACTTC.

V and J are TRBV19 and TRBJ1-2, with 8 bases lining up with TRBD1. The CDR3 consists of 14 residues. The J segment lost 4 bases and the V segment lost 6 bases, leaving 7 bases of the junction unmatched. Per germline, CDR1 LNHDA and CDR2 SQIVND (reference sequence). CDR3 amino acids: CASRGAGGTYGYTF. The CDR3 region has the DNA TGTGCCAGTAGGGGAGCAGGGGGCACCTATGGCTACACCTTC. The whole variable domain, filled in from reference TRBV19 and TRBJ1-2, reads DGGITQSPKYLFRKEGQNVTLSCEQNLNHDAMYWYRQDPGQGLRLIYYSQIVNDFQKGDIAEGYSVSREKKESFPLTVTSAQKNPTAFYLCASRGAGGTYGYTFGSGTRLTVV.

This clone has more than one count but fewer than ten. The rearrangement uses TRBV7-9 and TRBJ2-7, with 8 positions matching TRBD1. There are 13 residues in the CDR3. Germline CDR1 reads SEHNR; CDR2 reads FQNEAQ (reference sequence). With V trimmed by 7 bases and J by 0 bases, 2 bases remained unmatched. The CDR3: CASTGQDSYEQYF. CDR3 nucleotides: TGTGCCAGCACGGGACAGGACTCCTACGAGCAGTACTTC.

CDR3 nucleotide sequence: TGTGCCAGCAGCTTGGGGGCGCCAGGCTACGAGCAGTACTTC. Its translation: CASSLGAPGYEQYF. The chain joins TRBV7-2 to TRBJ2-7, with a weak D call TRBD1 (6 bases). Germline V gene data show CDR1 as SGHTA and CDR2 as FQGNSA. This CDR3 has 14 residues. The V end was cut by 3 bases, the J end by 3 bases, with 12 bases between.

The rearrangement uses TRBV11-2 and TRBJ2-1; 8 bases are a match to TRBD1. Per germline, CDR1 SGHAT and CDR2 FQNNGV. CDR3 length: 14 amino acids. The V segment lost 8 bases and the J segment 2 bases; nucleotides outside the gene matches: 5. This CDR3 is CASGLGQAYNEQFF. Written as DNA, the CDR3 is TGTGCCAGCGGGCTGGGACAGGCCTACAATGAGCAGTTCTTC.

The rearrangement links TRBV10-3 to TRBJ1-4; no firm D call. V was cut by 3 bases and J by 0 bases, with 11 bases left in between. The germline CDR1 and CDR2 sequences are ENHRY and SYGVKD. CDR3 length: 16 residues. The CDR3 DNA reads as TGTGCCATCAGTGATCGCGGGTCTGCAACTAATGAAAAACTGTTTTTT. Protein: CAISDRGSATNEKLFF.

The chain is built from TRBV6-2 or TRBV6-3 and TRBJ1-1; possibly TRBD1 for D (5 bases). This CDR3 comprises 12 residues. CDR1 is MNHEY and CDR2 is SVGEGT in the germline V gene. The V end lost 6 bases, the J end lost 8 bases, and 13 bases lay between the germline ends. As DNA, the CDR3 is TGTGCCAGCAGCCCCGTGCCAGGGGAAGCTTTCTTT. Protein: CASSPVPGEAFF.

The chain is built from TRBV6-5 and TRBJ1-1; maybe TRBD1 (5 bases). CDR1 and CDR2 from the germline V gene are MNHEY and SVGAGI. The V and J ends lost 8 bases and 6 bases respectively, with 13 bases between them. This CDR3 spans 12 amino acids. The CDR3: CASWVDISEAFF. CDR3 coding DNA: TGTGCCAGCTGGGTGGACATCTCTGAAGCTTTCTTT.

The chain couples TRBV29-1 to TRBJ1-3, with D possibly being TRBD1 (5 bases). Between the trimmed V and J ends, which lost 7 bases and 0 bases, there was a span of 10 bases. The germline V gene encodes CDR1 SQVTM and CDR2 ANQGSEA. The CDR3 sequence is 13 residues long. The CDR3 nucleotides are TGCAGCGGCAGGGAGGGCTCTGGAAACACCATATATTTT. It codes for CSGREGSGNTIYF.

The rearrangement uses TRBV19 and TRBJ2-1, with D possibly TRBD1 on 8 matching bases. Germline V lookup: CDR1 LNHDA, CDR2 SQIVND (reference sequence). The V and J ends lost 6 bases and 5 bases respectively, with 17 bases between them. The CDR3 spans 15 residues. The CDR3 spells CASRETGAGDNEQFF. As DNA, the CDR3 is TGTGCCAGTAGGGAGACAGGGGCGGGGGACAATGAGCAGTTCTTC.

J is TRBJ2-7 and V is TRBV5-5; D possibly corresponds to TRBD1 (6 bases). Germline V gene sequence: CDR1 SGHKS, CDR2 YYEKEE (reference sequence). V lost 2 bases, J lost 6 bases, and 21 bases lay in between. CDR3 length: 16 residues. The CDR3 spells CASSFFGQGTISEQYF. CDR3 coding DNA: TGTGCCAGCAGCTTTTTTGGGCAGGGGACGATTTCCGAGCAGTACTTC. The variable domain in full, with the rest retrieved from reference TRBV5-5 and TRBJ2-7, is DAGVTQSPTHLIKTRGQQVTLRCSPISGHKSVSWYQQVLGQGPQFIFQYYEKEERGRGNFPDRFSARQFPNYSSELNVNALLLGDSALYLCASSFFGQGTISEQYFGPGTRLTVT.

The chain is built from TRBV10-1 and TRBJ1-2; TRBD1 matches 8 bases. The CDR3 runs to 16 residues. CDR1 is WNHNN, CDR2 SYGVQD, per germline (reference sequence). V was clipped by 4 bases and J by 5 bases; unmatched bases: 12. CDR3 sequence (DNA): TGCGCCAGCAGTGGAAGGAGACAGGGGATCCTATATGGCTACACCTTC. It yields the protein CASSGRRQGILYGYTF.

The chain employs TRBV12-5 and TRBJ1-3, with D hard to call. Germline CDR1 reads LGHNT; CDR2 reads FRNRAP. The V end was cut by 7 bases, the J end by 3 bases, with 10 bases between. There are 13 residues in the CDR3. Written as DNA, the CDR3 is TGTGCTAGTGTATTAGGAGTTGGAAACACCATATATTTT. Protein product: CASVLGVGNTIYF.

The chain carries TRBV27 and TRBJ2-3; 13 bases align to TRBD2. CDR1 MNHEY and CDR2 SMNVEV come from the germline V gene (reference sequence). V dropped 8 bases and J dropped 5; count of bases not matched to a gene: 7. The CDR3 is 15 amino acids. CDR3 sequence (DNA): TGTGCCAGCGGCGGACTAGCGGGGGCCGTAGATACGCAGTATTTT. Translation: CASGGLAGAVDTQYF.

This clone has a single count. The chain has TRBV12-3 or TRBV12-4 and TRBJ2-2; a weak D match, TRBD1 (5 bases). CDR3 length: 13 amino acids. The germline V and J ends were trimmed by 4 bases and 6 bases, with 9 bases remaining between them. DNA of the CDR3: TGTGCCAGCAGTTCCAGGGCCGCCGGGGAGCTGTTTTTT. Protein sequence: CASSSRAAGELFF.